Below, 9 T cell receptor beta chains from the same sample are listed, as sequenced in a study of spatial heterogeneity in lung cancer. The time point: sample taken at primary tumor resection. TCRdb reanalysed the 5' RACE reads using MiXCR and keeps one entry per CDR3 protein. Here the sample spans under 80,000 distinct CDR3 sequences, approximately 6.3% being singletons. Sequencing used PBMCs, obtained at surgery. Receptor source: a female donor with early-stage non-small cell lung cancer.

The chain couples TRBV12-3 or TRBV12-4 to TRBJ2-5; 12 positions agree with TRBD1. The CDR3 loop spans 15 amino acids. J was trimmed by 5 bases and V by 5 bases; bases with no gene match: 6. This CDR3 is CASSLGTGGYETQYF. DNA for the CDR3: TGTGCCAGCAGTCTCGGGACAGGGGGCTACGAGACCCAGTACTTC.

The chain carries TRBV25-1 and TRBJ1-6; weak D call: TRBD1 (6 bases). The V end was cut by 2 bases, the J end by 10 bases, with 12 bases between. This CDR3 comprises 14 residues. The germline gives CDR1 MGHDK, CDR2 SYGVNS. This CDR3 is CASSEQGSWSPLHF. For the CDR3, the DNA is TGTGCCAGCAGTGAACAGGGGTCTTGGTCACCCCTCCACTTT.

The chain carries TRBV10-3 and TRBJ2-6; no reliable D call. From germline, CDR1 is ENHRY and CDR2 SYGVKD. The CDR3 totals 14 residues. V lost 8 bases and J lost 4, with 12 bases in between. CDR3 in DNA: TGTGCCATCGCCCCCGAGGCCGGGGCCAACGTCCTGACTTTC. Its translation is CAIAPEAGANVLTF.

The CDR3 sequence is CATSRETGGHDPYEQYF. The CDR3 nucleotides are TGTGCCACCAGCAGAGAGACAGGGGGTCACGATCCCTACGAGCAGTACTTC. V usage is TRBV15 and J usage is TRBJ2-7; 9 bases line up with TRBD1. CDR1 and CDR2 (germline): LNHNV, YYDKDF (reference sequence). This CDR3 has 17 amino acids. The junction had 8 bases not matched to a gene; V was cut back by 0 bases and J by 2 bases.

Notes on this clonotype: A much larger clone lies a single base off, so this may be a read error. V and J are TRBV13 and TRBJ1-1; D is ambiguous. This CDR3 has 14 amino acids. With 5 bases removed from V and 4 bases from J, the gap between germline ends came to 14 bases. Germline V gives CDR1 PRHDT, CDR2 FYEKMQ (reference sequence). The chain's CDR3 is CASSVTTVSTEAFF. CDR3 DNA: TGTGCCAGCAGCGTTACTACAGTGAGCACTGAAGCTTTCTTT.

This clonotype was recorded many times. This chain connects TRBV9 to TRBJ2-3; D uncertain. The germline gives CDR1 SGDLS, CDR2 YYNGEE. The V end was cut by 4 bases, the J end by 6 bases, with 9 bases between. This CDR3 is 12 amino acids long. In nucleotides, the CDR3 is TGTGCCAGCAGCACGGCTGCGGATACGCAGTATTTT. It encodes CASSTAADTQYF. Full variable domain (outside the CDR3, taken from reference TRBV9 and TRBJ2-3): DSGVTQTPKHLITATGQRVTLRCSPRSGDLSVYWYQQSLDQGLQFLIQYYNGEERAKGNILERFSAQQFPDLHSELNLSSLELGDSALYFCASSTAADTQYFGPGTRLTVL.

This clonotype was detected ten times or more. V is TRBV12-3 or TRBV12-4 and J is TRBJ2-3; D uncertain. This CDR3 is built from 12 residues. The V gene lost 6 bases and the J gene lost 3 bases, with 7 bases spanning the gap. The DNA for the CDR3 is TGTGCCAGCAGGGCTACTACAGATACGCAGTATTTT. Translated: CASRATTDTQYF.

In its sample, this clonotype was seen many times. J is TRBJ2-7 and V is TRBV7-3; D perhaps matches TRBD2 (5 bases). V lost 2 bases and J lost 5, with 13 bases in between. The CDR3 spans 14 residues. Germline loops: CDR1 SGHTA, CDR2 FQGTGA. CDR3 amino acids: CASSLPPSSDEQYV. Here the CDR3 DNA reads TGTGCCAGCAGCTTACCTCCTAGCAGCGACGAGCAGTACGTC.

This clonotype has at least ten counts. The chain links TRBV7-2 to TRBJ1-5, with unresolved D. The V end lost 1 base, the J end lost 4 bases, and 11 bases lay between the germline ends. The CDR3 is made up of 15 amino acids. CDR1 SGHTA and CDR2 FQGNSA come from the germline V gene. CDR3 region: CASSLELGANQPQHF. CDR3 nucleotide sequence: TGTGCCAGCAGCTTAGAACTAGGCGCTAATCAGCCCCAGCATTTT.